The 30 T cell receptor beta chains below were found in one sample sequenced in a study of synovial regulatory T cells in juvenile arthritis. Method: immunoSEQ multiplex PCR; TCRdb's copy keeps in-frame clones and lacks some. The ten top clones account for 0.9% to 1%, within a sample of about 10,000 clones. The specimen sequenced was Treg cells from blood. Subset in this sample: remaining (HLA-DR-negative) circulating blood Treg cells. The receptor set was obtained from a donor aged 2-30 years with juvenile idiopathic arthritis.

This rearrangement joins TRBV4-2 to TRBJ2-1; without DNA, the TCRdb call of TRBD2 cannot be checked. The germline V gene has CDR1 LGHNA and CDR2 YNFKEQ. This CDR3 spans 17 amino acids. No DNA sequence was recorded. The CDR3 region is CASSQAWGGLFQNEQFF.

V gene TRBV16 combines with J gene TRBJ1-2; TCRdb's assignment of TRBD1 cannot be checked, as there is no DNA. CDR1 KGHSY and CDR2 FQNENV come from the germline V gene. CDR3 length: 15 residues. No DNA was logged. CDR3: CASSHSPTGEYGYTF.

V gene TRBV5-4 combines with J gene TRBJ2-7; TCRdb lists TRBD2, though no DNA is available to test this call. The CDR3 has 16 residues. A DNA sequence was not provided. Germline V gene lookup returns CDR1 SGHNT and CDR2 YYREEE (reference sequence). CDR3 loop: CASSPGPGLASYEQYF.

This chain connects TRBV4-3 to TRBJ1-6; lacking DNA, the TRBD1 call made by TCRdb goes unchecked. This CDR3 comprises 17 residues. Only the protein is available. CDR1 is LGHNA and CDR2 is YSLEER in the germline V gene. The CDR3 sequence: CASSQDSRVGIHSPLHF.

The chain combines TRBV5-1 with TRBJ1-2; the D gene TCRdb calls, TRBD1, cannot be checked with no DNA. The CDR3 covers 14 residues. The DNA sequence is not available. Germline CDR1 and CDR2: SGHRS and YFSETQ. CDR3: CASSFRGQDYGYTF.

V gene TRBV28 combines with J gene TRBJ1-2. This CDR3 region has 15 residues. No DNA accompanies this entry. Per germline, CDR1 MDHEN and CDR2 SYDVKM. CDR3 sequence reads: CASSFVPWGADGYTF.

The V gene is TRBV28, the J gene TRBJ2-7. The CDR3 length is 15 residues. No coding sequence is recorded. From germline, CDR1 is MDHEN and CDR2 SYDVKM. The CDR3 region is CASSLGLGPYYEQYF.

The chain combines TRBV4-2 with TRBJ2-1; TCRdb gives TRBD2 as the D gene, but with no DNA this cannot be confirmed. Per the germline V gene, CDR1 is LGHNA and CDR2 is YNFKEQ. The CDR3 has 19 residues. No DNA was logged. The CDR3 sequence: CASSQEGLAAAELGNEQFF.

V gene TRBV18 combines with J gene TRBJ1-1. CDR1 KGHSH and CDR2 LQKENI come from the germline V gene. This CDR3 is built from 13 residues. The DNA is not on file. This CDR3 reads CASSPPGTTEAFF.

This rearrangement joins TRBV4-1 to TRBJ1-2; TCRdb's D gene call, TRBD1, goes unchecked for lack of DNA. Germline CDR1 is MGHRA and CDR2 is YSYEKL. The CDR3 loop spans 16 amino acids. Only the protein sequence is given. The CDR3 sequence: CASSQDLGRGPYGYTF.

The CDR3 loop is CASSLRSYIGNTIYF. The chain has TRBV5-5 and TRBJ1-3. CDR1 SGHKS and CDR2 YYEKEE come from the germline V gene (reference sequence). This CDR3 region has 15 residues. Only the protein is available.

The V call is TRBV18, the J call TRBJ1-6. Germline CDR1 is KGHSH and CDR2 is LQKENI. The CDR3 totals 16 residues. No DNA is recorded. CDR3 region: CASSPAGGEYNSPLHF.

The chain carries TRBV27 and TRBJ1-2. This CDR3 has 17 residues. The DNA is unrecorded. Germline loops: CDR1 MNHEY, CDR2 SMNVEV (reference sequence). CDR3 in amino acids: CASSFVGRGLVNYGYTF.

V is TRBV7-2 and J is TRBJ1-6; the TCRdb D gene call, TRBD1, has no DNA to confirm it. This CDR3 region has 15 residues. DNA was not recorded. The germline gives CDR1 SGHTA, CDR2 FQGNSA. The CDR3 reads CASSLRQGISSPLHF.

The chain is built from TRBV7-9 and TRBJ2-6; TCRdb's D call, TRBD1, is unchecked because there is no DNA. The CDR3 has 14 residues. The coding DNA is unavailable. Germline CDR1 and CDR2: SEHNR and FQNEAQ (reference sequence). This CDR3 is CASSSLTGANVLTF. The whole variable domain, remainder taken from reference TRBV7-9 and TRBJ2-6, is DTGVSQNPRHKITKRGQNVTFRCDPISEHNRLYWYRQTLGQGPEFLTYFQNEAQLEKSRLLSDRFSAERPKGSFSTLEIQRTEQGDSAMYLCASSSLTGANVLTFGAGSRLTVL.

The rearrangement links TRBV2 to TRBJ2-1. The CDR3 runs to 7 residues. Only the protein is on record. CDR1 is SNHLY and CDR2 is FYNNEI in the germline V gene. CDR3 region: CASRMFF.

This chain joins TRBV19 and TRBJ1-2. The CDR3 extends over 14 amino acids. No DNA appears here. Germline loops: CDR1 LNHDA, CDR2 SQIVND (reference sequence). CDR3 sequence reads: CASSIRVFNYGYTF.

The chain carries TRBV5-5 and TRBJ1-5. Germline V gene lookup returns CDR1 SGHKS and CDR2 YYEKEE (reference sequence). The length of the CDR3 is 14 residues. The nucleotide record is missing. This CDR3 reads CASSLNSANQPQHF.

The chain carries TRBV28 and TRBJ1-1. The CDR3 loop spans 12 amino acids. No coding sequence is recorded. Looked up from germline, CDR1 is MDHEN and CDR2 is SYDVKM. The chain's CDR3 is CASSLGYTEAFF.

The chain joins TRBV10-3 to TRBJ2-3; TCRdb calls TRBD2, which cannot be checked without DNA. The CDR3 contains 18 residues. DNA is not recorded here. Germline V gene data show CDR1 as ENHRY and CDR2 as SYGVKD. The chain's CDR3 is CAIRTGLAGKGSTDTQYF.

This chain joins TRBV6-6 and TRBJ2-7. CDR1 is MNHNY, CDR2 SVGAGI, per germline (reference sequence). The CDR3 is made up of 12 amino acids. The entry carries no DNA sequence. The CDR3 protein is CASSYSRNEQYF.

This chain's CDR3 is CASSSVVAGRIQYF. The chain recombines TRBV6-5 with TRBJ2-4; TCRdb's D call of TRBD1 is untestable without DNA. Germline V lookup: CDR1 MNHEY, CDR2 SVGAGI. The CDR3 loop spans 14 amino acids. Only the protein sequence is given.

This chain uses TRBV5-1 with TRBJ1-4; lacking DNA, the TRBD1 call made by TCRdb goes unchecked. CDR3 length: 15 amino acids. No DNA was logged. Germline V lookup: CDR1 SGHRS, CDR2 YFSETQ. CDR3 sequence: CASSWSGGSNEKLFF.

The J gene is TRBJ1-2, the V gene TRBV4-1. This CDR3 has 18 residues. The DNA is unrecorded. CDR1 and CDR2 from the germline V gene are MGHRA and YSYEKL. CDR3 sequence reads: CASSQESERARPAYGYTF.

The chain links TRBV18 to TRBJ1-3. CDR3 length equals 13 residues. DNA was not recorded. Germline CDR1 and CDR2: KGHSH and LQKENI. CDR3 in amino acids: CASSYDSGNTIYF.

The rearrangement uses TRBV7-9 and TRBJ1-1. Germline V gene data show CDR1 as SEHNR and CDR2 as FQNEAQ (reference sequence). This CDR3 has 14 amino acids. No DNA is recorded. The CDR3 protein is CASRDRGRIGEAFF. Using reference TRBV7-9 and TRBJ1-1 for the parts outside the CDR3, the full variable domain is DTGVSQNPRHKITKRGQNVTFRCDPISEHNRLYWYRQTLGQGPEFLTYFQNEAQLEKSRLLSDRFSAERPKGSFSTLEIQRTEQGDSAMYLCASRDRGRIGEAFFGQGTRLTVV.

J is TRBJ1-2 and V is TRBV28. The germline V gene has CDR1 MDHEN and CDR2 SYDVKM. This CDR3 has 14 residues. DNA is not recorded here. This chain's CDR3 is CASSEQVSRGGYTF.

The CDR3 is CALRGTVNTEAFF. This chain joins TRBV10-3 and TRBJ1-1. Germline V lookup: CDR1 ENHRY, CDR2 SYGVKD. CDR3 length equals 13 residues. The DNA is not on file.

The CDR3 here is CASSEGTGPYF. J is TRBJ2-7 and V is TRBV6-1; TCRdb proposes TRBD1, but this gene call is untestable without DNA. In germline, CDR1 is MNHNS, CDR2 SASEGT. The CDR3 spans 11 residues. The DNA is not on file.

The CDR3 sequence: CASRLAGLHEQYF. The J gene is TRBJ2-7, the V gene TRBV5-6; TCRdb's D call of TRBD2 is untestable without DNA. The CDR3 covers 13 residues. DNA for this receptor is not on file. The germline gives CDR1 SGHDT, CDR2 YYEEEE.